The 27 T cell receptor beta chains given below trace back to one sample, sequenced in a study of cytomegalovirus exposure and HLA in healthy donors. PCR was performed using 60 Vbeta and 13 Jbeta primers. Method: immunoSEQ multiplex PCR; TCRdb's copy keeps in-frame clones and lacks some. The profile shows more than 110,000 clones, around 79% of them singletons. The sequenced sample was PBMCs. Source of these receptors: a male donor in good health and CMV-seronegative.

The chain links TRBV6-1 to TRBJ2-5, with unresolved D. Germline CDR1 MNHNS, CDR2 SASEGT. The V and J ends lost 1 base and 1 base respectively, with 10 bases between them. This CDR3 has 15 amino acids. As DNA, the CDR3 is TGTGCCAGCAGTGAAGTGACATCCTCCCAAGAGACCCAGTACTTC. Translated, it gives CASSEVTSSQETQYF.

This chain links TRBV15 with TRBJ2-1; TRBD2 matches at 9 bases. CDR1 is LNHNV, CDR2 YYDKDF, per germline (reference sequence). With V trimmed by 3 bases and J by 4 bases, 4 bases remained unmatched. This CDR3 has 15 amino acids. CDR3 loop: CATSSRLAEYNEQFF. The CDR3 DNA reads TGTGCCACCAGCAGTAGACTAGCGGAATACAATGAGCAGTTCTTC.

The CDR3: CASSLTSTGAYSYNEQFF. The CDR3, as DNA: TGTGCCAGCAGCTTAACTTCTACAGGGGCTTACTCCTACAATGAGCAGTTCTTC. This chain connects TRBV7-3 to TRBJ2-1, with 7 bases that match TRBD1. V shed 0 bases, J shed 0 bases, and the junction held 8 bases outside the gene matches. Germline assignment: CDR1 SGHTA and CDR2 FQGTGA. The CDR3 has 18 residues. Variable domain in full (rest from reference TRBV7-3 and TRBJ2-1): GAGVSQTPSNKVTEKGKYVELRCDPISGHTALYWYRQSLGQGPEFLIYFQGTGAADDSGLPNDRFFAVRPEGSVSTLKIQRTERGDSAVYLCASSLTSTGAYSYNEQFFGPGTRLTVL.

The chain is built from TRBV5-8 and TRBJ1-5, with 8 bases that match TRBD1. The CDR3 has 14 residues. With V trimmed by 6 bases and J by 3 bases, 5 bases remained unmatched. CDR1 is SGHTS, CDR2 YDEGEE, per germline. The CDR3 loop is CASTRTGINQPQHF. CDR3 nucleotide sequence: TGTGCCAGCACCAGGACAGGGATCAATCAGCCCCAGCATTTT.

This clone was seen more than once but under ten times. The CDR3 protein is CSVEYSRYGYTF. The CDR3 region has the DNA TGCAGCGTTGAGTACAGCAGGTATGGCTACACCTTC. J is TRBJ1-2 and V is TRBV29-1; D call uncertain. Germline CDR1 SQVTM, CDR2 ANQGSEA. V shed 3 bases and J shed 5 bases, with 10 bases lying between them. The CDR3 extends over 12 amino acids.

CDR3 nucleotide sequence: TGTGCCAGCAGCCAGAGGACAGCAACCGTGAACTATGGCTACACCTTC. The encoded protein is CASSQRTATVNYGYTF. The chain carries TRBV14 and TRBJ1-2; D may be TRBD1 (6 bases). The CDR3 extends over 16 amino acids. Germline CDR1 reads SGHDN; CDR2 reads FVKESK. V was clipped by 3 bases and J by 2 bases, with 16 bases between them.

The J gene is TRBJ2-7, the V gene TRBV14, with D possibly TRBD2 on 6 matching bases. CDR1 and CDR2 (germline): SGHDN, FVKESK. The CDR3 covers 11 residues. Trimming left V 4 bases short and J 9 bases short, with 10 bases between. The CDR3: CASSRWRGQYF. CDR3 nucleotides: TGTGCCAGCAGCCGATGGAGGGGGCAGTACTTC.

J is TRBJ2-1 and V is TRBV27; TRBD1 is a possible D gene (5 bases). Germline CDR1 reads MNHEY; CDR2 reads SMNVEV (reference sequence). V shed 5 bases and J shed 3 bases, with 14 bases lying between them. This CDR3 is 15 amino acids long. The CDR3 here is CASSPHDSFYNEQFF. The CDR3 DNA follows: TGTGCCAGCAGTCCCCACGACAGCTTCTACAATGAGCAGTTCTTC.

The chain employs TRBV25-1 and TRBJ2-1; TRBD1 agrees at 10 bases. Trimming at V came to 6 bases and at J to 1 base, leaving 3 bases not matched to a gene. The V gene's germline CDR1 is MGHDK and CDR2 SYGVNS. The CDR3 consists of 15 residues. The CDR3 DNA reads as TGTGCCAGCAGCCCGGACAGGGGGTCCTACAATGAGCAGTTCTTC. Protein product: CASSPDRGSYNEQFF.

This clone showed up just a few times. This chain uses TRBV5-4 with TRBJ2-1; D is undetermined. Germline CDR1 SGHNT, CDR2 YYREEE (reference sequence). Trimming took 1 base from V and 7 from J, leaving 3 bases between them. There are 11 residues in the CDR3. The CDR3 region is CASSLSNEQFF. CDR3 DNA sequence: TGTGCCAGCAGCTTGTCGAATGAGCAGTTCTTC. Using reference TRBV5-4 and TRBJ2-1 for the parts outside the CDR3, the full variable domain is ETGVTQSPTHLIKTRGQQVTLRCSSQSGHNTVSWYQQALGQGPQFIFQYYREEENGRGNFPPRFSGLQFPNYSSELNVNALELDDSALYLCASSLSNEQFFGPGTRLTVL.

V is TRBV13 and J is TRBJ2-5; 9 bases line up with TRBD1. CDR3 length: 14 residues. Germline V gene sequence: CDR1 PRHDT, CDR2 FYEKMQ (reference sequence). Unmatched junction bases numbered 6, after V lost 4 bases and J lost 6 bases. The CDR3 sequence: CASSWGQGGKTQYF. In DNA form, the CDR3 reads TGTGCCAGCAGCTGGGGACAGGGAGGGAAGACCCAGTACTTC.

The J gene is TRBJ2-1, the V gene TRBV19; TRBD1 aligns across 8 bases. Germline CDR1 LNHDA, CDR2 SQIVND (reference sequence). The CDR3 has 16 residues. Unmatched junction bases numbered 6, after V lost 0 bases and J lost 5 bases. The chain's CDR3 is CASSIDGRGRDNEQFF. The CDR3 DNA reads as TGTGCCAGTAGTATAGACGGCAGGGGGCGGGACAATGAGCAGTTCTTC.

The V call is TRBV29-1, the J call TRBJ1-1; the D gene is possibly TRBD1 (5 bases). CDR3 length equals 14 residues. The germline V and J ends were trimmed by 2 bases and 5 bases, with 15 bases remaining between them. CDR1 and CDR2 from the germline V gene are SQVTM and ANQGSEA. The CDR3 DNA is TGCAGCGTTGAATTTCAGGGCCCGTTAACTGAAGCTTTCTTT. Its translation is CSVEFQGPLTEAFF.

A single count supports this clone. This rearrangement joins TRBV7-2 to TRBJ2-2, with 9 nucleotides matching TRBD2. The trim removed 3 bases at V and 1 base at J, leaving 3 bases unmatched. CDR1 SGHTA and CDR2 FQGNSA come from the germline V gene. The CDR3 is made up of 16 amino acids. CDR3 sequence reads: CASSFRLAENTGELFF. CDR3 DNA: TGTGCCAGCAGCTTTCGACTAGCGGAGAACACCGGGGAGCTGTTTTTT.

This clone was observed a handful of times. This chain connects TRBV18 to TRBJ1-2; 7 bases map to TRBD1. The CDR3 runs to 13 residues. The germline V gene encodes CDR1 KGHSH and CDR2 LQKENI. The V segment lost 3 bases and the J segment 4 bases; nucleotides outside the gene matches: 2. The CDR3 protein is CASSPYRGYGYTF. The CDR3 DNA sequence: TGTGCCAGCTCACCCTACAGGGGCTATGGCTACACCTTC.

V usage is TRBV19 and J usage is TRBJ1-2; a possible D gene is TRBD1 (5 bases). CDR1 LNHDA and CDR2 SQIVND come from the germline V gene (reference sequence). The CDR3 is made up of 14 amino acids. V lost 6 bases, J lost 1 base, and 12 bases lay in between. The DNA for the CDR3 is TGTGCCAGTAGCCAGGGTAAGGGTAACTATGGCTACACCTTC. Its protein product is CASSQGKGNYGYTF.

The CDR3 nucleotides are TGTGCCAGCAGTGAGAGCGGGAGTAACACCGGGGAGCTGTTTTTT. Protein product: CASSESGSNTGELFF. J is TRBJ2-2 and V is TRBV9, with 8 positions matching TRBD2. Per germline, CDR1 SGDLS and CDR2 YYNGEE. Trimming cost V 5 bases and J 2 bases; bases outside gene matches: 5. CDR3 length: 15 amino acids. Combining the CDR3 with reference TRBV9 and TRBJ2-2 gives the whole variable domain DSGVTQTPKHLITATGQRVTLRCSPRSGDLSVYWYQQSLDQGLQFLIQYYNGEERAKGNILERFSAQQFPDLHSELNLSSLELGDSALYFCASSESGSNTGELFFGEGSRLTVL.

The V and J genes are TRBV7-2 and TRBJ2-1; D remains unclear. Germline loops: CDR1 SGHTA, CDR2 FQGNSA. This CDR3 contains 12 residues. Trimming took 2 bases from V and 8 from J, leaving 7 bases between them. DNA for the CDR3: TGTGCCAGCAGCTTACTAGTTGATGAGCAGTTCTTC. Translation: CASSLLVDEQFF.

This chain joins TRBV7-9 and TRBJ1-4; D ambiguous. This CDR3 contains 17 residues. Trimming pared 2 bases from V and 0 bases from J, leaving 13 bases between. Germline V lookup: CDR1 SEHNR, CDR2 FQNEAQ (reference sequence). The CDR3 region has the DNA TGTGCCAGCAGCTTACCCGCCCCCTTAGCAACTAATGAAAAACTGTTTTTT. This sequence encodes CASSLPAPLATNEKLFF. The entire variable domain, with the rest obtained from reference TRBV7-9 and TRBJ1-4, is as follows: DTGVSQNPRHKITKRGQNVTFRCDPISEHNRLYWYRQTLGQGPEFLTYFQNEAQLEKSRLLSDRFSAERPKGSFSTLEIQRTEQGDSAMYLCASSLPAPLATNEKLFFGSGTQLSVL.

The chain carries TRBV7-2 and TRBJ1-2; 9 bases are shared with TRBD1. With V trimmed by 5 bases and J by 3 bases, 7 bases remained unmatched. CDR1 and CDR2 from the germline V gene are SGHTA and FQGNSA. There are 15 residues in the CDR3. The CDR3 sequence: CASSRPGTGHYGYTF. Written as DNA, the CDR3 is TGTGCCAGCAGCCGTCCCGGGACAGGGCACTATGGCTACACCTTC. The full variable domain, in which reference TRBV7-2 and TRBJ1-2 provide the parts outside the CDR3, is GAGVSQSPSNKVTEKGKDVELRCDPISGHTALYWYRQSLGQGLEFLIYFQGNSAPDKSGLPSDRFSAERTGGSVSTLTIQRTQQEDSAVYLCASSRPGTGHYGYTFGSGTRLTVV.

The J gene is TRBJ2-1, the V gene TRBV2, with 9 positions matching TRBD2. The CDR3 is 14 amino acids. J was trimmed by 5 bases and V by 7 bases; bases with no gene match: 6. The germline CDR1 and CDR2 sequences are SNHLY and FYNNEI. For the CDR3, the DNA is TGTGCCAGCACCCGGCGGGAGGGAAACAATGAGCAGTTCTTC. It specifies CASTRREGNNEQFF.

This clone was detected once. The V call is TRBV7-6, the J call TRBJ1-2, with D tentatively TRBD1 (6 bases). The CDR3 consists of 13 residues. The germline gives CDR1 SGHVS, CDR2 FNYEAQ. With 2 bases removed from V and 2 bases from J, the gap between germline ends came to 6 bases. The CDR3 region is CASSLQGNYGYTF. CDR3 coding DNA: TGTGCCAGCAGCTTACAGGGGAACTATGGCTACACCTTC.

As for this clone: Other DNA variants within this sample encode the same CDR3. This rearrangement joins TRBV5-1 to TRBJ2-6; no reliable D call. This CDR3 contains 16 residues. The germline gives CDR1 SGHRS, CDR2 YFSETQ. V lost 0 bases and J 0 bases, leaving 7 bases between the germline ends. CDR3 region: CASSLGGSSGANVLTF. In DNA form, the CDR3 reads TGCGCCAGCAGCTTGGGCGGAAGCTCTGGGGCCAACGTCCTGACTTTC.

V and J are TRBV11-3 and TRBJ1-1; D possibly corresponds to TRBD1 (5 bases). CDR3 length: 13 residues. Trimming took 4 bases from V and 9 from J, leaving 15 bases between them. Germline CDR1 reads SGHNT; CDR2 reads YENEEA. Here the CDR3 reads CASSSAGISQAFF. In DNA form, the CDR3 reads TGTGCCAGCAGCTCCGCAGGGATCTCACAAGCTTTCTTT.

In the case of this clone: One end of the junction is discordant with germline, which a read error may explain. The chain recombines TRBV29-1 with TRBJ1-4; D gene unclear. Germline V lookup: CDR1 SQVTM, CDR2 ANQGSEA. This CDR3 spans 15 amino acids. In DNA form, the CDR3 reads TGCAGCGTTGAAGAAGGAGCGGCGTTTAATGGAAAACTGTTTTTT. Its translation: CSVEEGAAFNGKLFF.

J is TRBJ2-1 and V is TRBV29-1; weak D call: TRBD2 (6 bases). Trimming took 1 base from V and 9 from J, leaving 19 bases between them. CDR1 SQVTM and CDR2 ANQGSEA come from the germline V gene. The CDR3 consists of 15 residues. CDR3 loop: CSVEGGTYHSGEQFF. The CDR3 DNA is TGCAGCGTTGAAGGCGGGACTTACCATTCTGGTGAGCAGTTCTTC.

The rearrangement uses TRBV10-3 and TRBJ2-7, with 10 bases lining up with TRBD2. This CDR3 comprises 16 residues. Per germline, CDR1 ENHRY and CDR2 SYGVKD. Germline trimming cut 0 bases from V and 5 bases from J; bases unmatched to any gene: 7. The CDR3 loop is CAISESRSGGADEQYF. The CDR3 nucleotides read TGTGCCATCAGTGAGTCAAGGAGCGGGGGGGCGGACGAGCAGTACTTC.